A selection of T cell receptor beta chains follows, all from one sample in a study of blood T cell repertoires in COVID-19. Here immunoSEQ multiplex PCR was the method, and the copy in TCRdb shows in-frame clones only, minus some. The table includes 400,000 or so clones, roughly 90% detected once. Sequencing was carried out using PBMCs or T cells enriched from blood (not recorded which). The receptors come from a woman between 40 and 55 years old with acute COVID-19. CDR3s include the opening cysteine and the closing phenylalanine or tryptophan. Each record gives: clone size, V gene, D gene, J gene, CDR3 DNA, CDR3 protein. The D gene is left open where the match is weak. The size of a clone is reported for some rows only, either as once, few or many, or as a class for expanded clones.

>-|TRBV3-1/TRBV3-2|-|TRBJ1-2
TGTGCCAGCAGCCAAGGTAGGACAGCCTATGGCTACACCTTC
CASSQGRTAYGYTF
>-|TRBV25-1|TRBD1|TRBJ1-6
TGTGCCAGCAGTATGGGACAGTATGGTAATTCACCCCTCCACTTT
CASSMGQYGNSPLHF
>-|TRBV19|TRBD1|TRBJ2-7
TGTGCCAGTAGTATAGGGACAGGGGATACCGAGCAGTACTTC
CASSIGTGDTEQYF
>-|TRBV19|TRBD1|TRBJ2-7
TGTGCCAGTAGTATCGGGACAGGGTCGAGTGAGCAGTACTTC
CASSIGTGSSEQYF
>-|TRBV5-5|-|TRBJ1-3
TGTGCCAGCAGCTTGTTTGAGGGAAACACCATATATTTT
CASSLFEGNTIYF
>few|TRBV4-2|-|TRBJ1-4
TGTGCCAGCAGCCAAGAGCGGCGTAATGAAAAACTGTTTTTT
CASSQERRNEKLFF
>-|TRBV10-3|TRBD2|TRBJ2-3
TGTGCCATCAGTGGTCCTCAGCGGGGGGGACGGGCAGATACGCAGTATTTT
CAISGPQRGGRADTQYF
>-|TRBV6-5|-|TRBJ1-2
TGTGCCAGTACGGGGGGGCCTGATGGCTACACCTTC
CASTGGPDGYTF
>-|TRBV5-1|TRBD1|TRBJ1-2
TGCGCCAGCAGCAAGGGACAGGATGTTGATGGCTACACCTTC
CASSKGQDVDGYTF
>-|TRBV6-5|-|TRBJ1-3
TGTGCCAGCAGCCGACAAGGTTCTGGAAACACCATATATTTT
CASSRQGSGNTIYF
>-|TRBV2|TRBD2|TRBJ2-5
TGTGCCAGCATCCTGGGACTAGCGGCAATACAAGAGACCCAGTACTTC
CASILGLAAIQETQYF
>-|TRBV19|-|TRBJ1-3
TGTGCCAGTAGTATAAGCGGGGGGCGAAGAAACACCATATATTTT
CASSISGGRRNTIYF
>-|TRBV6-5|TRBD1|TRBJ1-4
TGTGCCAGCAGGCTCGGGACAGGGGTTGAAAAACTGTTTTTT
CASRLGTGVEKLFF
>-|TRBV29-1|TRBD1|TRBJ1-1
TGCAGCGTTGAACTGACAGGGGTGACGACTGAAGCTTTCTTT
CSVELTGVTTEAFF
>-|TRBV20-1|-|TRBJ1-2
TGCAGTGCTAGTCCGGGAGGGGCGGGTGGCTACACCTTC
CSASPGGAGGYTF
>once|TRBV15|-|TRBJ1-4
TGTGCCACCAGCAGAGCAGGGGATAATGAAAAACTGTTTTTT
CATSRAGDNEKLFF
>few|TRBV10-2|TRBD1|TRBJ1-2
TGCGCCAGCAATCCGGGACAGGGCAATGGCTACACCTTC
CASNPGQGNGYTF
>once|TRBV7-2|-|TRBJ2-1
TGTGCCAGCAGCTCGGACTATAGCTCCTACAATGAGCAGTTCTTC
CASSSDYSSYNEQFF
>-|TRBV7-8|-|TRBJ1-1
TGTGCCAGCAGCTTGGCCGCGATAGGGGCCACTGAAGCTTTCTTT
CASSLAAIGATEAFF
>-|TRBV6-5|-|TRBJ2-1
TGTGCCACGAGAAGGACAGACCTCTACAATGAGCAGTTCTTC
CATRRTDLYNEQFF
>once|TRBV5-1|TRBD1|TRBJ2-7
TGCGCCAGCAGCCCAGGGGACAGGACCTACGAGCAGTACTTC
CASSPGDRTYEQYF
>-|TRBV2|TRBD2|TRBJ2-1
TGTGCCAGCAGGAGGGGACTAGCGGATGAGCAGTTCTTC
CASRRGLADEQFF
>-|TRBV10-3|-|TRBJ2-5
TGTGCCATCAGCGGGGACTGGAAAGAGACCCAGTACTTC
CAISGDWKETQYF
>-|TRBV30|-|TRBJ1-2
TGTGCCTGGAGCCAAGTGTCAGGGCTCTCTAACTATGGCTACACCTTC
CAWSQVSGLSNYGYTF
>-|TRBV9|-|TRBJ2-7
TGTGCCAGCAGCCCCCAGTGGGGGACACCTACCTACGAGCAGTACTTC
CASSPQWGTPTYEQYF
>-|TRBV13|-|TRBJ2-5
TGTGCCAGCAGCTTAGGCGCCAGGTTTCCGACGACCCAGTACTTC
CASSLGARFPTTQYF
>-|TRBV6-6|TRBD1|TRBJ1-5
TGTGCCAGCAGTTTTTCCTGGGACAGTAATCAGCCCCAGCATTTT
CASSFSWDSNQPQHF
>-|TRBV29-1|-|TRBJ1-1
TGCAGCGTTGATTCGGGGAGGACTGAAGCTTTCTTT
CSVDSGRTEAFF
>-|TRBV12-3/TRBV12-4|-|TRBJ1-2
TGTGCCAGCAGTTTCGGCCAGGACTATGGCTACACCTTC
CASSFGQDYGYTF
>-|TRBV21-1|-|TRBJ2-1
TGTGCCAGCAGCGGGGTGCGGGGGGAGCAGTTCTTC
CASSGVRGEQFF
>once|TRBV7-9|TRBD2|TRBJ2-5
TGTGCCAGCAGCCCCCTGACTAGCGCCCCAGAGACCCAGTACTTC
CASSPLTSAPETQYF
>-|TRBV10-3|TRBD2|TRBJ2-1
TGTGCCATCAGTGAGGGGGTAGCGGGGGGGTTGTGGAATGAGCAGTTCTTC
CAISEGVAGGLWNEQFF
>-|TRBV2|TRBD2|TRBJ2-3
TGTGCCAGCAAACTAGCGGGGCCCACAGATACGCAGTATTTT
CASKLAGPTDTQYF
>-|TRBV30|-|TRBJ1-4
TGTGCCTGGAGTGTACAATTTGGAGTGGCTGAAAAACTGTTTTTT
CAWSVQFGVAEKLFF
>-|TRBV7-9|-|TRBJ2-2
TGTGCCAGCAGCCATAACATCGGGGGAACCGGGGAGCTGTTTTTT
CASSHNIGGTGELFF
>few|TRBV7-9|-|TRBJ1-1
TGTGCCAGCAGCCTAGACTACACGGAAAACACTGAAGCTTTCTTT
CASSLDYTENTEAFF
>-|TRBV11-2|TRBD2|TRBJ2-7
TGTGCCAGCAGCTTAGAAAGCGGGGGGGTGTACGAGCAGTACTTC
CASSLESGGVYEQYF
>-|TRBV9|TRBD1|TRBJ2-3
TGTGCCAGCAGCGTAGAACAGGGGGGCACAGATACGCAGTATTTT
CASSVEQGGTDTQYF
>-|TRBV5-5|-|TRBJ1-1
TGTGCCAGCAGCTTGGTAGCGGGGAACACTGAAGCTTTCTTT
CASSLVAGNTEAFF
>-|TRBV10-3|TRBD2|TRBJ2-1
TGTGCCATCAGTGAGTCGATTAGCGGGGATTCCTACAATGAGCAGTTCTTC
CAISESISGDSYNEQFF
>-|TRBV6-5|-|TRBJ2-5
TGTGCCAGCAGTTACTATAATAGCTTCGAGACCCAGTACTTC
CASSYYNSFETQYF
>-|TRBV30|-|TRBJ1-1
TGTGCCTGGAGTGAACTCACTGAAGCTTTCTTT
CAWSELTEAFF
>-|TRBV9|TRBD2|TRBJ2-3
TGTGCCAGCAGCGTCAGCCCGGGGGGGCCGAGCACAGATACGCAGTATTTT
CASSVSPGGPSTDTQYF
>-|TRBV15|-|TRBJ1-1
TGTGCCACCAGCAGAGCTTCAGAGAACACTGAAGCTTTCTTT
CATSRASENTEAFF
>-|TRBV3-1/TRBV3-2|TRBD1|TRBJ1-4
TGTGCCAGCAGCGGGACAGGGAATGAAAAACTGTTTTTT
CASSGTGNEKLFF
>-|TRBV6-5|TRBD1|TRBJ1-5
TGTGCCAGCAGTTCAGACAGGGGGCAAAATCAGCCCCAGCATTTT
CASSSDRGQNQPQHF
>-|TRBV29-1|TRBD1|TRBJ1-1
TGCAGCGCCCGAGGGGGCGGGAACACTGAAGCTTTCTTT
CSARGGGNTEAFF
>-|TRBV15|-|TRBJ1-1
TGTGCCACCAGCAGAGCCGGGGGTATCACTGAAGCTTTCTTT
CATSRAGGITEAFF
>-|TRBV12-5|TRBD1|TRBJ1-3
TGTGCTAGTGGCGAAACACAGGGGGCCTCTGGAAACACCATATATTTT
CASGETQGASGNTIYF
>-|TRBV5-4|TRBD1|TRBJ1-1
TGTGCCAGCAGCTTGGAAGGACAGGGGAAAACTGAAGCTTTCTTT
CASSLEGQGKTEAFF